A selection of T cell receptor beta chains follows, all from one sample in a study of T cells in Graves' hyperthyroidism and ophthalmopathy. TCRdb fed the multiplex PCR reads into MiXCR, producing one record per CDR3 protein. The sample records 600,000 to 650,000 distinct CDR3 sequences, roughly 20% being singletons. Input material: blood. The source of these receptors is a man under 40 with Graves' ophthalmopathy. Each CDR3 is given with its conserved first and last residue. Each record gives: V gene, D gene, clone size, J gene, CDR3 protein, CDR3 DNA. D genes are given only for firm matches. A clone size is listed for some rows: how often the clone was seen (once, few, many), or a class if it is expanded.

TRBV6-5	NA	NA	TRBJ1-1	CTSSYGGANTEAFF	TGTACTAGCAGTTACGGGGGCGCGAACACTGAAGCTTTCTTT
TRBV19	NA	NA	TRBJ2-3	CASSIQGTTDTQYF	TGTGCCAGTAGTATTCAGGGGACCACAGATACGCAGTATTTT
TRBV5-5	NA	NA	TRBJ2-7	CASSLVPETDLYEQYF	TGTGCCAGCAGCTTGGTTCCGGAGACAGACCTCTACGAGCAGTACTTC
TRBV12-3/TRBV12-4	TRBD1	few	TRBJ1-1	CASTQGQGSEAFF	TGTGCCAGCACCCAGGGACAGGGAAGTGAAGCTTTCTTT
TRBV28	NA	few	TRBJ1-1	CASSRPGLQAFF	TGTGCCAGCAGTCGGCCGGGACTCCAAGCTTTCTTT
TRBV7-6	NA	NA	TRBJ2-3	CASSSLPGTDTQYF	TGTGCCAGCAGCTCCCTACCGGGGACAGATACGCAGTATTTT
TRBV5-4	NA	NA	TRBJ2-1	CATLAGTARNEQFF	TGTGCCACCCTGGCCGGGACGGCCCGTAATGAGCAGTTCTTC
TRBV6-1	TRBD1	NA	TRBJ2-5	CASSLGTGGLKETQYF	TGTGCCAGCAGCCTCGGGACAGGGGGCCTGAAGGAGACCCAGTACTTC
TRBV11-1	NA	many	TRBJ2-5	CASSFLRSGFETQYF	TGTGCCAGCAGCTTCTTACGCTCAGGGTTCGAGACCCAGTACTTC
TRBV28	TRBD1	few	TRBJ2-5	CASSRQVGQGSFRETQYF	TGTGCCAGCAGTCGACAAGTGGGACAGGGGAGCTTTAGGGAGACCCAGTACTTC
TRBV7-2	NA	many	TRBJ1-1	CASSQIGREAFF	TGTGCCAGCAGCCAAATAGGACGGGAAGCTTTCTTT
TRBV7-9	NA	NA	TRBJ1-5	CASSPSRTNQPQHF	TGTGCCAGCAGCCCTAGTAGGACCAATCAGCCCCAGCATTTT
TRBV18	NA	few	TRBJ2-3	CASSPDQRVTDTQYF	TGTGCCAGCTCACCAGATCAGCGGGTCACAGATACGCAGTATTTT
TRBV5-1	TRBD2	few	TRBJ2-1	CASSLELTAGGSYNEQFF	TGCGCCAGCAGCTTGGAGTTAACAGCGGGAGGCTCCTACAATGAGCAGTTCTTC
TRBV6-5	NA	few	TRBJ1-4	CASSYSPPGAWTNEKLFF	TGTGCCAGCAGTTACAGTCCCCCAGGGGCCTGGACTAATGAAAAACTGTTTTTT
TRBV9	TRBD2	NA	TRBJ2-1	CASSPSGRARDEQFF	TGTGCCAGCAGCCCGAGCGGGAGGGCCAGGGATGAGCAGTTCTTC
TRBV28	NA	NA	TRBJ2-7	CASSFHRRDPSHEQYF	TGTGCCAGCAGTTTCCATAGAAGGGACCCTTCTCACGAGCAGTACTTC
TRBV27	TRBD1	many	TRBJ2-7	CASSSDRAYEQYF	TGTGCCAGCAGCTCGGACAGGGCCTACGAGCAGTACTTC